This T cell receptor beta chain was obtained from a study of T cells in localized non-small cell lung cancer. General observations from the study: For the top 100 tumor clones, a median around 55 also appeared in adjacent lung. Longer overall survival was linked to higher blood T cell density. Heterogeneity cannot be ruled out, as sequencing used one tumor region only. The greatest T cell clonality was found in uninvolved adjacent lung (higher than in tumor).

The germline CDR1 and CDR2 sequences are MNHNY and SVGAGI (reference sequence). V lost 4 bases and J lost 0, with 3 bases in between. The CDR3 contains 13 residues. This clone appeared once. Its cognate antigen is unknown. The table came from immunoSEQ multiplex PCR; TCRdb's copy has only in-frame clones and leaves some out. The sample has 45,000 to 60,000 clones, 85% to 90% seen once. Sequencing used PBMCs, obtained before any cancer treatment. This clonotype originated in a man aged 35 to 70 with stage II lung adenocarcinoma. This chain connects TRBV6-6 to TRBJ2-2, with D unclear. Here the CDR3 reads CASSLTNTGELFF. The CDR3, as DNA: TGTGCCAGCAGTTTAACGAACACCGGGGAGCTGTTTTTT.